One sample yielded the 9 T cell receptor beta chains listed below, sequenced in a study of Graves' ophthalmopathy and Graves' hyperthyroidism. Amplified TCR beta CDR3 regions were obtained using RNA transcripts as template. A first-round RT-PCR used HTBI primers, followed by a second-round multiplex PCR. TCRdb re-analysed the multiplex PCR reads in MiXCR, keeping a single row per CDR3 protein. Of 450,000 to 600,000 distinct CDR3 sequences listed, 35% to 45% are singletons. Input material: peripheral blood or thyroid tissue (not recorded which). These receptors originate from an adult man with Graves' hyperthyroidism.

Turning to this clonotype: A single base separates this from a much larger clone, so it may be a read error. CDR3 nucleotides: TGTGCCAGCAGCCATCCCCTGGGAGGACAGGGGGCCAGTGAGGAGCTGTTTTTT. Amino acids: CASSHPLGGQGASEELFF. The chain combines TRBV7-9 with TRBJ2-2, with 11 positions matching TRBD1. The junction had 18 bases not matched to a gene; V was cut back by 5 bases and J by 10 bases. From germline, CDR1 is SEHNR and CDR2 FQNEAQ (reference sequence). The CDR3 totals 18 residues. Looking up the rest from reference TRBV7-9 and TRBJ2-2 gives the full variable domain: DTGVSQNPRHKITKRGQNVTFRCDPISEHNRLYWYRQTLGQGPEFLTYFQNEAQLEKSRLLSDRFSAERPKGSFSTLEIQRTEQGDSAMYLCASSHPLGGQGASEELFFGEGSRLTVL.

This clonotype was found many times. The chain has TRBV20-1 and TRBJ2-7, with 13 bases that match TRBD2. The CDR3 has 16 residues. The germline V gene has CDR1 DFQATT and CDR2 SNEGSKA (reference sequence). V gave up 6 bases and J gave up 4 bases; unmatched junction bases: 12. The CDR3 here is CSAKGLAGEWAYEQYF. CDR3 nucleotides: TGCAGTGCGAAAGGACTAGCGGGAGAGTGGGCTTACGAGCAGTACTTC.

This clonotype was detected ten times or more. V gene TRBV7-9 combines with J gene TRBJ1-2, with 8 bases matching TRBD1. The CDR3 length is 15 residues. CDR1 and CDR2 from the germline V gene are SEHNR and FQNEAQ (reference sequence). The junction had 4 bases not matched to a gene; V was cut back by 2 bases and J by 2 bases. This chain's CDR3 is CASSLPGQANYGYTF. CDR3 bases: TGTGCCAGCAGCTTACCGGGACAGGCCAACTATGGCTACACCTTC.

Comment on this clonotype: A much larger clonotype is one base distant, so this may be a read error. The rearrangement uses TRBV7-2 and TRBJ2-2; D is perhaps TRBD1 or TRBD2 (5 bases each). CDR1 and CDR2 from the germline V gene are SGHTA and FQGNSA. CDR3 size: 15 residues. In nucleotides, the CDR3 is TGTGCCAGCAGCCTCCGGGACGAGAACACCCGGGAGCTGTTTTTT. Amino acids: CASSLRDENTRELFF.

This clonotype was counted many times. V is TRBV25-1 and J is TRBJ2-5; 8 positions match TRBD2. The junction had 5 bases not matched to a gene; V was cut back by 4 bases and J by 4 bases. The CDR3 covers 14 residues. Germline V gene data show CDR1 as MGHDK and CDR2 as SYGVNS. CDR3 loop: CASSAALAGETQYF. CDR3 coding DNA: TGTGCCAGCAGTGCCGCCCTAGCGGGAGAGACCCAGTACTTC.

J is TRBJ2-2 and V is TRBV29-1, with 10 nucleotides matching TRBD1. The CDR3 is 15 amino acids. The trim removed 5 bases at V and 3 bases at J, leaving 6 bases unmatched. Germline loops: CDR1 SQVTM, CDR2 ANQGSEA. CDR3 nucleotides: TGCAGCGTTCGCGGGGGGACAGGGGACACCGGGGAGCTGTTTTTT. The encoded protein is CSVRGGTGDTGELFF.

The chain joins TRBV18 to TRBJ1-2; 8 positions match TRBD1. V was clipped by 3 bases and J by 4 bases; unmatched bases: 4. Germline assignment: CDR1 KGHSH and CDR2 LQKENI. The CDR3 spans 14 residues. The CDR3 here is CASSPKTGAYGYTF. CDR3 nucleotides: TGTGCCAGCTCACCGAAGACAGGGGCCTATGGCTACACCTTC.

The gene calls are TRBV29-1 and TRBJ2-7; 10 bases are a match to TRBD2. Trimming removed 8 bases from V and 5 bases from J; junction bases left unmatched: 12. This CDR3 has 14 residues. Looked up from germline, CDR1 is SQVTM and CDR2 is ANQGSEA. CDR3 bases: TGCAGCTCACCTGGGGTAGCGGGAGGCAACGAGCAGTACTTC. It yields the protein CSSPGVAGGNEQYF.

This clonotype appeared many times. The chain recombines TRBV20-1 with TRBJ2-5; the D gene is possibly TRBD1 (5 bases). Trimming shortened V by 1 base and J by 3 bases, and 9 bases separated the two germline ends. CDR1 DFQATT and CDR2 SNEGSKA come from the germline V gene (reference sequence). The CDR3 is 13 amino acids. The CDR3 reads CSARVDSEETQYF. CDR3 sequence (DNA): TGCAGTGCTAGAGTCGACAGTGAAGAGACCCAGTACTTC.